Listed here are 20 T cell receptor beta chains from one sample, sequenced in a study of identifying expanded T cells in peripheral blood. This table comes from immunoSEQ multiplex PCR, and its TCRdb copy is limited to in-frame clones, with some not included. The sample includes about 90,000 clones, nearly 90% of them seen just once. What was sequenced was blood. These receptors originate from a person aged 18 to 75 in good health.

The CDR3 loop is CAISLAGEAEQYF. In nucleotides, the CDR3 is TGTGCCATTTCACTAGCGGGAGAGGCCGAGCAGTACTTC. This chain connects TRBV5-4 to TRBJ2-7; 11 bases map to TRBD2. The V segment lost 9 bases and the J segment 6 bases; nucleotides outside the gene matches: 8. Germline V CDR1 and CDR2: SGHNT, YYREEE (reference sequence). The length of the CDR3 is 13 residues.

This chain joins TRBV5-5 and TRBJ2-3, with 11 positions matching TRBD2. J gave up 1 base and V 3 bases, and 13 bases lay outside the gene matches. The CDR3 covers 19 residues. Germline-derived CDR1 and CDR2 are SGHKS and YYEKEE (reference sequence). This chain's CDR3 is CASSSRPGLAVYGTDTQYF. The CDR3 DNA reads as TGTGCCAGCAGCTCACGCCCGGGACTAGCGGTTTACGGCACAGATACGCAGTATTTT.

The genes are TRBV4-2 and TRBJ2-1; 8 positions match TRBD1. CDR3 length equals 13 residues. Germline CDR1 is LGHNA and CDR2 is YNFKEQ. The V gene end was trimmed by 4 bases and the J gene end by 7 bases; junction bases not matched to a gene: 3. The CDR3 nucleotides read TGTGCCAGCAGCCCAAGGACAGGGAATGAGCAGTTCTTC. Translated: CASSPRTGNEQFF.

The CDR3 reads CASSYSGSRTDTQYF. Written as DNA, the CDR3 is TGTGCCAGCAGTTACTCGGGCTCACGCACAGATACGCAGTATTTT. This chain connects TRBV6-5 to TRBJ2-3; D is uncertain. Trimming cost V 0 bases and J 1 base, with 8 bases left between them. Per germline, CDR1 MNHEY and CDR2 SVGAGI. This CDR3 has 15 residues.

This chain uses TRBV6-5 with TRBJ1-1, with 8 bases that match TRBD1. Losses at the gene ends were 4 bases for V and 4 bases for J; bases not matched to a gene: 8. Germline CDR1 MNHEY, CDR2 SVGAGI. CDR3 length equals 15 residues. CDR3: CASSFRRGPPTEAFF. The CDR3 DNA follows: TGTGCCAGCAGTTTCCGCAGGGGGCCCCCCACTGAAGCTTTCTTT.

At least ten counts were recorded for this clone. The rearrangement joins TRBV5-5 to TRBJ2-7; the D gene is possibly TRBD1 (6 bases). Trimming shortened V by 2 bases and J by 3 bases, and 18 bases separated the two germline ends. The V gene's germline CDR1 is SGHKS and CDR2 YYEKEE (reference sequence). The CDR3 loop spans 16 amino acids. The CDR3, as DNA: TGTGCCAGCAGCTTCAGGGGACAAGGAGTCTTCTACGAGCAGTACTTC. Encoded protein: CASSFRGQGVFYEQYF.

On this clone: At one end, the junction sequence differs from germline, possibly due to a read error. The gene calls are TRBV29-1 and TRBJ1-5, with unresolved D. The CDR3 is made up of 13 amino acids. Germline V lookup: CDR1 SQVTM, CDR2 ANQGSEA. CDR3 in DNA: TGCAGCGTTGCGGAGGCCTTTAATCAACCCCAGCATTTT. Its protein product is CSVAEAFNQPQHF.

The rearrangement uses TRBV4-2 and TRBJ1-5; 8 positions match TRBD1. V dropped 3 bases and J dropped 2; count of bases not matched to a gene: 6. CDR1 and CDR2 from the germline V gene are LGHNA and YNFKEQ. The CDR3 covers 16 residues. CDR3 residues: CASSQDRAMGNQPQHF. DNA for the CDR3: TGTGCCAGCAGCCAGGACAGGGCTATGGGCAATCAGCCCCAGCATTTT.

This clone was picked up a small number of times. J is TRBJ1-1 and V is TRBV9; D remains unclear. Per the germline V gene, CDR1 is SGDLS and CDR2 is YYNGEE. The CDR3 length is 13 residues. V dropped 1 base and J dropped 1 base, with 5 bases sitting between them. CDR3 amino acids: CASSVHKNTEAFF. Written as DNA, the CDR3 is TGTGCCAGCAGCGTACACAAGAACACTGAAGCTTTCTTT.

The chain recombines TRBV5-1 with TRBJ2-1, with TRBD2 as a possible D gene (6 bases). CDR3 length equals 15 residues. Germline V gene data show CDR1 as SGHRS and CDR2 as YFSETQ. Trimming took 0 bases from V and 1 from J, leaving 8 bases between them. CDR3 protein: CASSLVGGSYNEQFF. The CDR3 bases are TGCGCCAGCAGCTTGGTTGGGGGGTCCTACAATGAGCAGTTCTTC.

The genes are TRBV10-3 and TRBJ1-1; D remains ambiguous. Germline V gives CDR1 ENHRY, CDR2 SYGVKD. Trimming pared 3 bases from V and 0 bases from J, leaving 11 bases between. The CDR3 spans 15 residues. The CDR3 reads CAISDRMGVNTEAFF. Written as DNA, the CDR3 is TGTGCCATCAGTGATCGGATGGGAGTGAACACTGAAGCTTTCTTT.

This chain connects TRBV1 to TRBJ1-2. TRBV1 is assigned pseudogene status. The CDR3 runs 16 residues. The CDR3 loop reads CTSSPYREEKNYGYTF. DNA for the CDR3: TGCACCAGCAGCCCATACAGGGAGGAGAAAAACTATGGCTACACCTTC.

V and J are TRBV29-1 and TRBJ1-1; D is ambiguous. With 4 bases removed from V and 0 bases from J, the gap between germline ends came to 9 bases. CDR1 and CDR2 from the germline V gene are SQVTM and ANQGSEA. The CDR3 spans 13 residues. Here the CDR3 DNA reads TGCAGCGTTGGAGTACTTATGAACACTGAAGCTTTCTTT. Translating it yields CSVGVLMNTEAFF.

V and J are TRBV30 and TRBJ2-7; 7 bases line up with TRBD2. Germline lookup yields CDR1 GTSNPN and CDR2 SVGIG (reference sequence). The length of the CDR3 is 15 residues. The V gene end was trimmed by 0 bases and the J gene end by 3 bases; junction bases not matched to a gene: 8. DNA for the CDR3: TGTGCCTGGAGTGTAGGAGGACTAGGTGGCTACGAGCAGTACTTC. This gives the protein CAWSVGGLGGYEQYF.

This clone came up once. In the same sample, other DNA sequences code for this CDR3. The genes are TRBV11-3 and TRBJ1-2, with TRBD1 matching 8 bases. J gave up 6 bases and V 5 bases, and 8 bases lay outside the gene matches. The germline gives CDR1 SGHNT, CDR2 YENEEA. This CDR3 has 14 residues. CDR3 residues: CASSLGQGGDGYTF. CDR3 nucleotide sequence: TGTGCCAGCAGCCTTGGACAGGGAGGGGATGGCTACACCTTC.

This clone was observed a single time. This sequence joins TRBV5-6 and TRBJ1-1, with a tentative D call TRBD1 (5 bases). The CDR3 spans 14 residues. V lost 0 bases and J 3 bases, leaving 9 bases between the germline ends. In germline, CDR1 is SGHDT, CDR2 YYEEEE. The CDR3 is CASSLEAGHTEAFF. CDR3 bases: TGTGCCAGCAGCTTGGAGGCAGGGCACACTGAAGCTTTCTTT.

The V gene is TRBV11-1, the J gene TRBJ2-5, with 8 nucleotides matching TRBD1. J was trimmed by 5 bases and V by 5 bases; bases with no gene match: 13. CDR1 is SGHAT, CDR2 FQDESV, per germline (reference sequence). The CDR3 runs to 16 residues. The CDR3 protein is CASSPRTGPYRETQYF. The CDR3, as DNA: TGTGCCAGCAGCCCGAGGACAGGGCCCTATAGGGAGACCCAGTACTTC.

The chain combines TRBV5-1 with TRBJ2-3; 8 positions match TRBD1. Germline CDR1 reads SGHRS; CDR2 reads YFSETQ. The CDR3 totals 12 residues. Trimming cost V 5 bases and J 12 bases; bases outside gene matches: 8. The CDR3 DNA follows: TGCGCCAGCAGATCACAGGGGGGCGTCCAGTATTTT. It encodes CASRSQGGVQYF. The full variable domain, completed using reference TRBV5-1 and TRBJ2-3, is KAGVTQTPRYLIKTRGQQVTLSCSPISGHRSVSWYQQTPGQGLQFLFEYFSETQRNKGNFPGRFSGRQFSNSRSEMNVSTLELGDSALYLCASRSQGGVQYFGPGTRLTVL.

CDR3 DNA: TGTGCCAGCAGTGAGGGGCCAGGGGGCTATGGCTACACCTTC. This codes for CASSEGPGGYGYTF. The V and J genes are TRBV6-6 and TRBJ1-2; 7 bases are a match to TRBD1. J gave up 4 bases and V 5 bases, and 7 bases lay outside the gene matches. Germline V gives CDR1 MNHNY, CDR2 SVGAGI (reference sequence). The CDR3 sequence is 14 residues long.

This clone was seen once. The chain combines TRBV2 with TRBJ1-5, with TRBD1 identical over 10 bases. Germline V gene lookup returns CDR1 SNHLY and CDR2 FYNNEI. The CDR3 totals 15 residues. Trimming took 5 bases from V and 6 from J; bases not matched to a gene: 7. The CDR3 loop reads CASSTRTGGAQPQHF. The DNA of the CDR3 is TGTGCCAGCAGTACACGGACAGGGGGGGCTCAGCCCCAGCATTTT.